This T cell receptor (beta chain) was obtained from a study of shared clonotypes between healthy human individuals (dated by TCRdb to the early 2020s). Some background on the complete study: A few men and a couple of women, aged 18 to 49 years, made up the cohort. For each donor, CD4 naive and CD4 memory were each given three plates, CD8 naive was given two plates, and CD8 memory was given one plate. To estimate repertoire size and how much clonotypes are shared between individuals, the study performed deep sequencing of blood TCR repertoires from five healthy adults. Different laboratories and diverse techniques were used to prepare libraries and sequence TCR repertoires, to increase sequencing depth and limit assay-specific biases. Leukapheresis yielded between about 0.94 and 8.9 billion PBMCs per donor.

Using the deep immunoSEQ assay, multiplex PCR amplified TCR CDR3 regions from genomic DNA. For each cell subset, the extracted genomic DNA was distributed evenly across all wells of several immunoSEQ 96-well plates, and each plate served as one replicate. Each replicate PCR for sorted subsets received roughly 0.2 ug genomic DNA, equal to about 30,000 T cell genomes. Purified libraries were quantified with a Qubit 3.0 fluorometer, sized on a Bioanalyzer 2100, and re-quantified with the KAPA Library Quantification kit. Each immunoSEQ 96-well plate was sequenced on its own single-read 150-cycle Illumina NextSeq 550 flow cell. For the original study's pipeline: Because only junctional sequences without quality scores were contained in the immunoSEQ output, filtering matching that applied to full-length reads could not be performed. To assign V/J genes and CDR3, sequences were annotated against IMGT germline references using PyIR, a Python wrapper for IgBLAST v1.9. Reads were removed for weak V/J assignments (E-value above 1e-6), missing CDR3, stop codons, out-of-frame junctions, or ambiguous translated residues. V3J clonotypes were defined as sequences sharing an identical inferred V gene, J gene, and CDR3 amino acid sequence. Percentage overlap between repertoires was computed as shared unique clonotypes divided by the size of the smaller repertoire. RTK rarefaction, the Chao1 estimator, and Recon v2.1 estimates of unobserved clonotypes were used to assess repertoire richness. Generation probabilities were computed with OLGA for all TCRbeta clonotypes obtained by the gDNA method from several donors. TCRdb re-hosts the immuneACCESS table, in-frame sequences only. Its copies lack some clones; in the studies checked, an unresolved V gene accounts for under half of them, and the cause for the rest is not known. V, J and clone size are taken as reported in that table, and D and trimming were inferred from the DNA itself. Present in this sample are hundreds of thousands of clones, 95% to 98% of which were seen just once. Clones ranked in the top ten supply 0.3% of the sample.

In regard to this clone: What this receptor recognizes is not known. Base qualities are not provided; no much larger clone lies one nucleotide away.

From the germline V gene (reference sequence), CDR1 is MNHEY and CDR2 is SMNVEV. V is clipped by 5 bases and J by 0 bases, and the sequence between their germline boundaries is 11 bases long. The CDR3 holds 14 amino acids from the cysteine to the phenylalanine. Solely the CDR3 DNA is kept, with 42 bases framed from the first base. Overall study outcomes, separate from this receptor: The genetic and exposure-history diversity represented was limited by the small number of donors. Even with the large sequencing depth, rarefaction of the sorted-subset datasets indicated that sequencing was incomplete. Around 5% of naive CD4, roughly 3.6% of naive CD8, roughly 2.4% of memory CD4, and about 0.4% of memory CD8 clonotypes were shared across a few donors. Pairwise subsampling led to the expectation that sequencing depth would affect the degree of clonotype sharing among donors. Naive subsets generally had larger estimated clonotype richness than memory subsets did. Only blood was sampled, and tissue TCR repertoires likely differ from those in blood. Clonotypes shared by all four sorted-subset donors showed higher generation probabilities than non-shared clonotypes.

CD8 naive samples were obtained by positive selection for CCR7 among CD45RO-negative cells, yielding a CD45RA+CCR7+ population from which TemRA cells were excluded. Donors were healthy HIV-negative adults with no recently reported acute infections or vaccinations. Only Caucasian adults living in Nashville, Tennessee, USA were represented among the donors. Blood was obtained by leukapheresis, after which PBMCs were separated by Ficoll-Histopaque density gradient centrifugation and cryopreserved in liquid nitrogen vapor phase. Analytical flow cytometry was used to check the purity and quantity of every magnetically sorted T cell population. Genomic DNA was isolated from every sorted fraction and measured by UV absorbance on a Nanodrop 2000c.

Sequenced sample: naive CD8+ T cells sorted from blood. The cell subset or site tag for this specimen amounts to: CD45RA+CCR7+. This TCR was sampled from a man younger than 45 in good health. The chain is made from TRBV27 and TRBJ2-7; TRBD1 is a weak D gene call, 5 bases matching. CDR3 reads: CASSVGADSYEQYF. The DNA reads TGTGCCAGCAGTGTTGGGGCCGACTCCTACGAGCAGTACTTC.